This T cell receptor beta chain is from a study of early T cells in non-severe SARS-CoV-2 infection. Germline lookup yields CDR1 SQVTM and CDR2 ANQGSEA. J was trimmed by 5 bases and V by 4 bases; bases with no gene match: 16. The CDR3 spans 17 residues. Individual cDNA molecules received unique molecular identifiers during library preparation. TCRdb re-called the 5' RACE reads with MiXCR, one entry per CDR3 protein. This repertoire shows approximately 64,000 distinct CDR3 sequences, less than 5.5% found once; its top ten account for approximately 4.9%. This clonotype occurred many times. Sequencing input: whole blood. The chain links TRBV29-1 to TRBJ2-3, with TRBD1 matching 9 bases. The source is an adult who was a healthcare worker with PCR-confirmed SARS-CoV-2 infection or an uninfected control (not recorded which). The CDR3 loop reads CSVGAGWTGDLGDTQYF. CDR3 in DNA: TGCAGCGTTGGGGCGGGTTGGACAGGGGATCTTGGAGATACGCAGTATTTT.